The 12 T cell receptor beta chains presented below share a single source sample, sequenced in a study of beta chain features in type 1 diabetes. Sequenced material consisted of expressed TCRB transcripts (all of the isolated RNA was reverse transcribed). Repertoires were generated with immunoSEQ multiplex PCR, while TCRdb's copy carries only in-frame clones and drops some. The repertoire holds approximately 470,000 clones, with 30% as singletons. Sequencing used naive CD4+ T cells from blood. These receptors originate from a man aged 18-30 years in good health.

The rearrangement links TRBV14 to TRBJ2-1; D unclear. Germline V CDR1 and CDR2: SGHDN, FVKESK. This CDR3 comprises 15 residues. The V and J ends lost 3 bases and 10 bases respectively, with 19 bases between them. CDR3 bases: TGTGCCAGCAGCCAGTTGGGAAGGCGGCTCGGGGAGCAGTTCTTC. Protein sequence: CASSQLGRRLGEQFF.

The chain uses TRBV2 and TRBJ2-1, with D perhaps matching TRBD2 (6 bases). CDR1 SNHLY and CDR2 FYNNEI come from the germline V gene. With 6 bases removed from V and 15 bases from J, the gap between germline ends came to 15 bases. The CDR3 spans 11 residues. CDR3 DNA sequence: TGTGCCAGCAGAGTCGGGAGTAAGGGGTTCTTC. Residues: CASRVGSKGFF.

The chain employs TRBV4-1 and TRBJ2-3; 15 positions agree with TRBD2. CDR1 is MGHRA, CDR2 YSYEKL, per germline. With V trimmed by 6 bases and J by 4 bases, 5 bases remained unmatched. This CDR3 has 16 amino acids. CDR3 sequence: CASSLGLAGGPDTQYF. The CDR3 region has the DNA TGCGCCAGCAGTTTGGGACTAGCGGGAGGACCAGATACGCAGTATTTT.

This clone was counted between two and nine times. The rearrangement links TRBV2 to TRBJ2-2; D not resolved. V dropped 3 bases and J dropped 4 bases, with 9 bases sitting between them. The CDR3 totals 14 residues. The germline gives CDR1 SNHLY, CDR2 FYNNEI. Written as DNA, the CDR3 is TGTGCCAGCAGTGAGAGAGGCGGCACCGGGGAGCTGTTTTTT. Translated: CASSERGGTGELFF.

The chain is built from TRBV30 and TRBJ2-2; 9 nucleotides align to TRBD2. V lost 3 bases and J lost 4; bases outside the gene matches: 3. The CDR3 consists of 14 residues. The germline gives CDR1 GTSNPN, CDR2 SVGIG (reference sequence). The DNA for the CDR3 is TGTGCCTGGAGGCGGGAGGGCCTCACCGGGGAGCTGTTTTTT. Translating it yields CAWRREGLTGELFF.

The chain has TRBV14 and TRBJ2-2; D is possibly TRBD2 (5 bases). Trimming removed 5 bases at V and 4 bases at J, with 11 bases between. In germline, CDR1 is SGHDN, CDR2 FVKESK. The CDR3 has 14 residues. CDR3 sequence (DNA): TGTGCCAGCAGCGGGCCGAGGGTCACCGGGGAGCTGTTTTTT. As protein: CASSGPRVTGELFF.

The J gene is TRBJ2-1, the V gene TRBV7-2; D remains unclear. Per germline, CDR1 SGHTA and CDR2 FQGNSA. This CDR3 is built from 12 residues. V lost 7 bases and J lost 9, with 13 bases in between. This chain's CDR3 is CASTSGAREQFF. As DNA, the CDR3 is TGTGCCAGCACCTCCGGAGCACGTGAGCAGTTCTTC.

The rearrangement joins TRBV23-1 to TRBJ2-2; TRBD1 might be the D (6 bases). TRBV23-1 falls under the ORF class, with uncertain function. V gave up 0 bases and J gave up 4 bases, with 12 bases separating them. The CDR3 runs to 16 residues. The CDR3 region is CASSQSWTATTGELFF. CDR3 sequence (DNA): TGCGCCAGCAGTCAATCGTGGACAGCGACCACCGGGGAGCTGTTTTTT.

This clone was seen a handful of times. J is TRBJ2-7 and V is TRBV18, with TRBD1 identical over 9 bases. This CDR3 contains 15 residues. The germline gives CDR1 KGHSH, CDR2 LQKENI. V shed 6 bases, J shed 5 bases, and the junction held 11 bases outside the gene matches. The CDR3 coding sequence is TGTGCCAGCTCCCCTAGGACAGGGGCTCTCGACGAGCAGTACTTC. This sequence encodes CASSPRTGALDEQYF.

The genes are TRBV27 and TRBJ2-7; D possibly matches TRBD1 or TRBD2 (5 bases each). The CDR3 spans 13 residues. V was trimmed by 8 bases and J by 4 bases, leaving 15 bases between them. Germline CDR1 MNHEY, CDR2 SMNVEV (reference sequence). The CDR3 loop is CASGRDVSYEQYF. Here the CDR3 DNA reads TGTGCCAGCGGCCGGGACGTCTCGTACGAGCAGTACTTC.

The rearrangement links TRBV7-8 to TRBJ2-1; no firm D call. This CDR3 is 16 amino acids long. V was shortened by 5 bases and J by 6 bases, with 20 bases between the two germline ends. The V gene's germline CDR1 is SGHVS and CDR2 FQNEAQ. The CDR3 sequence is CASSVAASYSANEQFF. The CDR3 region has the DNA TGTGCCAGCAGCGTCGCCGCCTCCTACTCTGCCAATGAGCAGTTCTTC.

The gene calls are TRBV19 and TRBJ2-1; tentatively, D is TRBD1 (5 bases). The germline gives CDR1 LNHDA, CDR2 SQIVND (reference sequence). The CDR3 spans 15 residues. V lost 2 bases and J 5 bases, leaving 13 bases between the germline ends. The CDR3 loop reads CASSIRQGLNNEQFF. The CDR3 bases are TGTGCCAGTAGTATAAGGCAGGGCCTTAACAATGAGCAGTTCTTC.